Shown below are 30 T cell receptor beta chains from a single sample sequenced in a study of blood T cell repertoires in COVID-19. The repertoire was sequenced with immunoSEQ multiplex PCR; TCRdb's copy has only in-frame clones and lacks some. The repertoire holds about 200,000 clones, with roughly 84% as singletons. The source material was peripheral blood. All receptors derive from a man aged 45 to 65 with COVID-19, enrolled during active disease.

The J gene is TRBJ2-7, the V gene TRBV14; D is unresolved. Germline values: CDR1 SGHDN, CDR2 FVKESK. The CDR3 covers 13 residues. Trimming stripped 5 bases from V and 2 bases from J, with 10 bases between. The CDR3 bases are TGTGCCAGCAGCTCTATGAGCGCCTACGAGCAGTACTTC. Its protein is CASSSMSAYEQYF.

V is TRBV27 and J is TRBJ2-2; tentative D call: TRBD1 (6 bases). Trimming took off 3 bases at V and 1 base at J, with 18 bases between the two ends. CDR3 length equals 18 residues. Germline V gene lookup returns CDR1 MNHEY and CDR2 SMNVEV (reference sequence). The CDR3 here is CASSLWAELGQNTGELFF. The CDR3 bases are TGTGCCAGCAGTTTGTGGGCAGAGTTGGGACAGAACACCGGGGAGCTGTTTTTT.

DNA for the CDR3: TGTGCCAGTAGTAAGGGGACAGGGGGCACCGGGGAGCTGTTTTTT. This sequence encodes CASSKGTGGTGELFF. The V gene is TRBV19, the J gene TRBJ2-2, with 11 bases that match TRBD1. The CDR3 consists of 15 residues. Germline V gives CDR1 LNHDA, CDR2 SQIVND (reference sequence). Trimming took 4 bases from V and 4 from J; bases not matched to a gene: 2.

The chain carries TRBV5-1 and TRBJ2-1; 13 positions match TRBD2. The J segment lost 4 bases and the V segment lost 3 bases, leaving 4 bases of the junction unmatched. The germline CDR1 and CDR2 sequences are SGHRS and YFSETQ. This CDR3 spans 16 amino acids. The CDR3 nucleotides read TGCGCCAGCAGCTCGGGACTAGCGGGACCATACAATGAGCAGTTCTTC. It translates to CASSSGLAGPYNEQFF.

The chain links TRBV5-8 to TRBJ2-3, with D tentatively TRBD2 (5 bases). CDR1 and CDR2 (germline): SGHTS, YDEGEE. Trimming shortened V by 3 bases and J by 0 bases, and 8 bases separated the two germline ends. This CDR3 is 14 amino acids long. CDR3 coding DNA: TGTGCCAGCAGCTACTGGACTAGCACAGATACGCAGTATTTT. Translated, it gives CASSYWTSTDTQYF.

The CDR3 is CASSESGLAGVGEQYF. The DNA of the CDR3 is TGCGCCAGCAGTGAGTCTGGACTAGCGGGAGTTGGCGAGCAGTACTTC. This rearrangement joins TRBV10-2 to TRBJ2-7; 13 bases match TRBD2. Trimming took 0 bases from V and 6 from J; bases not matched to a gene: 5. The CDR3 spans 16 residues. Germline CDR1 and CDR2: WSHSY and SAAADI.

The chain couples TRBV27 to TRBJ1-6; 7 bases are shared with TRBD1. Per the germline V gene, CDR1 is MNHEY and CDR2 is SMNVEV (reference sequence). Losses at the gene ends were 7 bases for V and 7 bases for J; bases not matched to a gene: 7. The CDR3 runs 14 residues. CDR3 region: CASKEGAGNSPLHF. CDR3 DNA sequence: TGTGCCAGCAAGGAGGGGGCAGGCAATTCACCCCTCCACTTT.

The chain is built from TRBV7-8 and TRBJ2-2; D is unresolved. V lost 4 bases and J lost 3, with 27 bases in between. Per the germline V gene, CDR1 is SGHVS and CDR2 is FQNEAQ. CDR3 length: 20 amino acids. The CDR3 nucleotides are TGTGCCAGCAGCTGGATTCGCGGCACTACCTTCTTTGAGGACACCGGGGAGCTGTTTTTT. As protein: CASSWIRGTTFFEDTGELFF.

The chain recombines TRBV5-1 with TRBJ2-1, with 10 bases aligning to TRBD1. The CDR3 has 15 residues. V dropped 4 bases and J dropped 6; count of bases not matched to a gene: 7. CDR1 is SGHRS, CDR2 YFSETQ, per germline. The CDR3 sequence is CASSAGTGVANEQFF. The DNA for the CDR3 is TGCGCCAGCAGCGCCGGGACAGGGGTTGCCAATGAGCAGTTCTTC.

The genes are TRBV27 and TRBJ2-3; 14 bases align to TRBD2. Germline values: CDR1 MNHEY, CDR2 SMNVEV (reference sequence). Trimming took 7 bases from V and 3 from J; bases not matched to a gene: 21. CDR3 length: 21 amino acids. The CDR3 region is CASIPLWGLTSGRAWTDTQYF. In nucleotides, the CDR3 is TGTGCCAGCATTCCCCTTTGGGGGCTGACTAGCGGGAGGGCCTGGACAGATACGCAGTATTTT.

The V and J genes are TRBV18 and TRBJ1-4, with 9 bases matching TRBD1. The CDR3 consists of 15 residues. Trimming at V came to 3 bases and at J to 3 bases, leaving 2 bases not matched to a gene. Germline V gives CDR1 KGHSH, CDR2 LQKENI. This CDR3 reads CASSPRQGANEKLFF. For the CDR3, the DNA is TGTGCCAGCTCACCCCGACAGGGGGCTAATGAAAAACTGTTTTTT.

V and J are TRBV6-1 and TRBJ1-6; 7 bases map to TRBD1. Looked up from germline, CDR1 is MNHNS and CDR2 is SASEGT. The V gene end was trimmed by 2 bases and the J gene end by 9 bases; junction bases not matched to a gene: 7. The CDR3 contains 15 residues. CDR3 sequence reads: CASSERGQGVSPLHF. CDR3 bases: TGTGCCAGCAGTGAAAGAGGGCAGGGGGTTTCACCCCTCCACTTT.

The chain uses TRBV9 and TRBJ2-7; tentative D call: TRBD1 (6 bases). The CDR3 is 15 amino acids. From germline, CDR1 is SGDLS and CDR2 YYNGEE. Trimming left V 0 bases short and J 0 bases short, with 10 bases between. Here the CDR3 reads CASSVEKGDSYEQYF. The CDR3 DNA reads as TGTGCCAGCAGCGTAGAAAAGGGGGACTCCTACGAGCAGTACTTC.

The genes are TRBV28 and TRBJ2-7; D might be TRBD1 (5 bases). Germline CDR1 and CDR2: MDHEN and SYDVKM. This CDR3 has 12 residues. Trimming left V 5 bases short and J 6 bases short, with 11 bases between. The CDR3 spells CASSTPRVEQYF. The CDR3 coding sequence is TGTGCCAGCAGTACGCCCAGGGTCGAGCAGTACTTC.

This chain connects TRBV6-2 or TRBV6-3 to TRBJ1-5, with a weak D call TRBD1 (6 bases). Trimming took off 2 bases at V and 1 base at J, with 12 bases between the two ends. Germline V CDR1 and CDR2: MNHEY, SVGEGT. The CDR3 is made up of 16 amino acids. The CDR3 loop reads CASSYRTAWSNQPQHF. The CDR3 nucleotides read TGTGCCAGCAGTTACCGGACAGCCTGGAGCAATCAGCCCCAGCATTTT.

The V and J genes are TRBV7-3 and TRBJ2-2, with TRBD2 matching over 16 bases. The CDR3 loop spans 19 amino acids. Trimming took 2 bases from V and 6 from J; bases not matched to a gene: 9. Germline CDR1 is SGHTA and CDR2 is FQGTGA. CDR3 sequence: CASSLLSGTSGRASGELFF. Written as DNA, the CDR3 is TGTGCCAGCAGCTTATTATCCGGGACTAGCGGGAGGGCCTCCGGGGAGCTGTTTTTT.

The V and J genes are TRBV19 and TRBJ1-2, with D possibly being TRBD1 (6 bases). V dropped 6 bases and J dropped 3 bases, with 8 bases sitting between them. The CDR3 totals 12 residues. In germline, CDR1 is LNHDA, CDR2 SQIVND (reference sequence). CDR3 sequence: CASSRGHYGYTF. CDR3 sequence (DNA): TGTGCCAGTAGCAGGGGACACTATGGCTACACCTTC.

The chain couples TRBV19 to TRBJ2-1, with TRBD2 matching over 12 bases. Trimming cost V 5 bases and J 7 bases; bases outside gene matches: 12. The CDR3 is 17 residues long. Germline CDR1 LNHDA, CDR2 SQIVND (reference sequence). Written as DNA, the CDR3 is TGTGCCAGTAGTGCCCGGACTAGCGGGAAGAGTTGGAATGAGCAGTTCTTC. It codes for CASSARTSGKSWNEQFF.

The chain has TRBV6-1 and TRBJ2-1, with 7 positions matching TRBD2. CDR3 length equals 14 residues. J gave up 5 bases and V 2 bases, and 3 bases lay outside the gene matches. The V gene's germline CDR1 is MNHNS and CDR2 SASEGT. The CDR3 bases are TGTGCCAGCAGTGAACGGCGGGAGCACAATGAGCAGTTCTTC. Protein sequence: CASSERREHNEQFF.

The chain links TRBV18 to TRBJ1-1; tentatively, D is TRBD1 (5 bases). Germline CDR1 reads KGHSH; CDR2 reads LQKENI. V was cut by 2 bases and J by 4 bases, with 14 bases left in between. The CDR3 runs to 15 residues. CDR3 region: CASSPRVGVGTEAFF. The CDR3 region has the DNA TGTGCCAGCTCACCAAGGGTAGGGGTAGGCACTGAAGCTTTCTTT. Based on the CDR3 plus reference TRBV18 and TRBJ1-1, the full variable domain is NAGVMQNPRHLVRRRGQEARLRCSPMKGHSHVYWYRQLPEEGLKFMVYLQKENIIDESGMPKERFSAEFPKEGPSILRIQQVVRGDSAAYFCASSPRVGVGTEAFFGQGTRLTVV.

This clone has more than one count but fewer than ten. The chain employs TRBV19 and TRBJ1-1; D is unresolved. This CDR3 is 13 amino acids long. Trimming shortened V by 4 bases and J by 0 bases, and 6 bases separated the two germline ends. The germline V gene encodes CDR1 LNHDA and CDR2 SQIVND (reference sequence). This CDR3 is CASSSQVNTEAFF. In DNA, the CDR3 is TGTGCCAGTAGTAGCCAGGTGAACACTGAAGCTTTCTTT.

V usage is TRBV27 and J usage is TRBJ1-5; D may be TRBD1 (5 bases). The V end lost 4 bases, the J end lost 0 bases, and 10 bases lay between the germline ends. The CDR3 spans 15 residues. Germline V gene sequence: CDR1 MNHEY, CDR2 SMNVEV (reference sequence). The CDR3 is CASSWGSNSNQPQHF. The CDR3 DNA follows: TGTGCCAGCAGTTGGGGCAGCAATAGCAATCAGCCCCAGCATTTT.

This chain joins TRBV7-9 and TRBJ2-7; 7 nucleotides align to TRBD1. The CDR3 loop spans 15 amino acids. Trimming at V came to 4 bases and at J to 3 bases, leaving 9 bases not matched to a gene. Germline V gene data show CDR1 as SEHNR and CDR2 as FQNEAQ (reference sequence). In DNA, the CDR3 is TGTGCCAGCAGCTCAACCGGGACAGAGATCTACGAGCAGTACTTC. This gives the protein CASSSTGTEIYEQYF. Using reference TRBV7-9 and TRBJ2-7 for the parts outside the CDR3, the full variable domain is DTGVSQNPRHKITKRGQNVTFRCDPISEHNRLYWYRQTLGQGPEFLTYFQNEAQLEKSRLLSDRFSAERPKGSFSTLEIQRTEQGDSAMYLCASSSTGTEIYEQYFGPGTRLTVT.

This clone was found many times. Other DNA variants within this sample encode the same CDR3. V is TRBV2 and J is TRBJ1-4; D is perhaps TRBD1 (5 bases). V dropped 2 bases and J dropped 5 bases, with 12 bases sitting between them. This CDR3 has 15 amino acids. Germline CDR1 and CDR2: SNHLY and FYNNEI. The CDR3 reads CASSETGGRNEKLFF. CDR3 bases: TGTGCCAGCAGTGAAACAGGCGGAAGGAATGAAAAACTGTTTTTT.

The gene calls are TRBV2 and TRBJ1-6, with D unclear. Trimming stripped 3 bases from V and 10 bases from J, with 13 bases between. CDR3 size: 14 residues. Germline V lookup: CDR1 SNHLY, CDR2 FYNNEI. The CDR3 protein is CASSEEGGSSPLHF. DNA for the CDR3: TGTGCCAGCAGTGAGGAGGGTGGTTCGTCACCCCTCCACTTT.

This clone was seen more than once but under ten times. This chain connects TRBV10-1 to TRBJ1-6, with D perhaps TRBD1 (6 bases). Trimming cost V 3 bases and J 6 bases, with 9 bases left between them. CDR3 length: 14 amino acids. Per germline, CDR1 WNHNN and CDR2 SYGVQD (reference sequence). The CDR3 loop is CASSEYRANSPLHF. The CDR3, as DNA: TGCGCCAGCAGTGAATACAGGGCTAATTCACCCCTCCACTTT.

The chain couples TRBV5-5 to TRBJ2-7, with 8 bases fitting TRBD2. With V trimmed by 0 bases and J by 1 base, 3 bases remained unmatched. The CDR3 length is 15 residues. Germline V lookup: CDR1 SGHKS, CDR2 YYEKEE (reference sequence). CDR3 nucleotide sequence: TGTGCCAGCAGCTTGGGCGGGGGGCCGTCCTACGAGCAGTACTTC. Protein sequence: CASSLGGGPSYEQYF.

This chain joins TRBV5-1 and TRBJ2-5; TRBD1 might be the D (5 bases). Germline CDR1 SGHRS, CDR2 YFSETQ. V gave up 0 bases and J gave up 4 bases, with 13 bases separating them. The CDR3 extends over 15 amino acids. The CDR3 DNA is TGCGCCAGCAGCTTGGTCCAGGGATTGAGAGAGACCCAGTACTTC. It is translated as CASSLVQGLRETQYF.

The genes are TRBV5-6 and TRBJ2-5; 10 nucleotides match TRBD2. CDR3 size: 15 residues. Germline values: CDR1 SGHDT, CDR2 YYEEEE. The trim removed 1 base at V and 3 bases at J, leaving 3 bases unmatched. In nucleotides, the CDR3 is TGTGCCAGCAGCTTGTCTAGCGGGGGAGAAGAGACCCAGTACTTC. It is translated as CASSLSSGGEETQYF.

The count of this clone is one. The J gene is TRBJ2-1, the V gene TRBV7-3, with a tentative D call TRBD1 (6 bases). The CDR3 totals 16 residues. V gave up 1 base and J gave up 0 bases, with 10 bases separating them. Germline CDR1 SGHTA, CDR2 FQGTGA. The DNA for the CDR3 is TGTGCCAGCAGCTTAATTGGGGGCAACTCCTACAATGAGCAGTTCTTC. Encoded protein: CASSLIGGNSYNEQFF. The full variable domain, in which reference TRBV7-3 and TRBJ2-1 provide the parts outside the CDR3, is GAGVSQTPSNKVTEKGKYVELRCDPISGHTALYWYRQSLGQGPEFLIYFQGTGAADDSGLPNDRFFAVRPEGSVSTLKIQRTERGDSAVYLCASSLIGGNSYNEQFFGPGTRLTVL.